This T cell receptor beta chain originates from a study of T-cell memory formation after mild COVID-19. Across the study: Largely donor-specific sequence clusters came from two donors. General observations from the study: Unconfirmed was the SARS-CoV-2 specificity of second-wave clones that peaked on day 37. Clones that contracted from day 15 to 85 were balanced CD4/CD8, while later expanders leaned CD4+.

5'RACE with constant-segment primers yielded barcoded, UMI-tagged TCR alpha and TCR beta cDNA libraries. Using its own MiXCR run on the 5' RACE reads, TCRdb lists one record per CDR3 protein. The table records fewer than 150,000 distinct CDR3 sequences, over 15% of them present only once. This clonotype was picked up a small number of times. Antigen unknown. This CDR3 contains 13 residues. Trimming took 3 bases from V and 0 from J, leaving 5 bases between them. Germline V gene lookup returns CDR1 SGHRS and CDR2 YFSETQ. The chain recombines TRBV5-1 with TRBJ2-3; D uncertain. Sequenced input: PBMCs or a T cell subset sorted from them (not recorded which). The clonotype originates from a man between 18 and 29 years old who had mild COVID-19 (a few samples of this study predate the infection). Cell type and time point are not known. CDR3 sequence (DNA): TGCGCCAGCAGCTACTGGAGCACAGATACGCAGTATTTT. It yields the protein CASSYWSTDTQYF.